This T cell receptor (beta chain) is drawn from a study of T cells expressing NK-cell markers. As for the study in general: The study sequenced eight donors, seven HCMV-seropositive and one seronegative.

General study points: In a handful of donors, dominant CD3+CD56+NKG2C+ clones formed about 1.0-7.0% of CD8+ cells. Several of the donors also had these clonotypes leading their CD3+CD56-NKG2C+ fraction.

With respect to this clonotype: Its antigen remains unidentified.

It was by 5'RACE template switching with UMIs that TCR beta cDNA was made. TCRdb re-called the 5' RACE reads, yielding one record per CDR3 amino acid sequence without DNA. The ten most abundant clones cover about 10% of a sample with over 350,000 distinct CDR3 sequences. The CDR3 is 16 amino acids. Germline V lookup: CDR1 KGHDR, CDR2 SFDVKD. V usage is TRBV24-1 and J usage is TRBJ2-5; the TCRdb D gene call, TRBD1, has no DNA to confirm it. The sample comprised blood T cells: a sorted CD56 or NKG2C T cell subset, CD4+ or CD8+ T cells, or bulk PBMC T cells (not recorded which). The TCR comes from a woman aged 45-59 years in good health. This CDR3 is CATSDAGGGNQETQYF.